These 22 T cell receptor beta chains were all obtained from the same sample, sequenced in a study of T cell changes during pregnancy in multiple sclerosis. Assay used: immunoSEQ multiplex PCR; TCRdb lists only in-frame clones, some missing. The table lists 39,000 or so clones, around 93% of them singletons, with roughly 8.1% in the top ten. The specimen was CD8+ T cells from peripheral blood mononuclear cells, collected in the third trimester of pregnancy. All receptors come from a female donor with multiple sclerosis, enrolled in a pregnancy study.

This clone occurred once. The chain joins TRBV28 to TRBJ2-7; the match to TRBD2 covers 8 bases. The CDR3 is 14 amino acids. Per the germline V gene, CDR1 is MDHEN and CDR2 is SYDVKM. The V segment lost 7 bases and the J segment 4 bases; nucleotides outside the gene matches: 9. The CDR3, as DNA: TGTGCCAGCACTCCCCGGACTAGCCCGTACGAGCAGTACTTC. Translating it yields CASTPRTSPYEQYF.

The table lists this clone with a few counts. This rearrangement joins TRBV11-2 to TRBJ2-1; D may be TRBD2 (7 bases). V was shortened by 2 bases and J by 5 bases, with 13 bases between the two germline ends. There are 15 residues in the CDR3. CDR1 is SGHAT, CDR2 FQNNGV, per germline. The DNA of the CDR3 is TGTGCCAGCAGCTTATGGGGAGGGACAAACAATGAGCAGTTCTTC. Translating it yields CASSLWGGTNNEQFF.

The chain couples TRBV4-3 to TRBJ1-1; D is ambiguous. The CDR3 loop spans 16 amino acids. The V gene's germline CDR1 is LGHNA and CDR2 YSLEER. Trimming cost V 0 bases and J 0 bases, with 11 bases left between them. The CDR3 DNA follows: TGCGCCAGCAGCCAAGATCTGGCCAGGCTGAACACTGAAGCTTTCTTT. Translating it yields CASSQDLARLNTEAFF.

The chain links TRBV2 to TRBJ2-5; the D is unclear. Germline loops: CDR1 SNHLY, CDR2 FYNNEI. CDR3 length equals 14 residues. The V end lost 8 bases, the J end lost 0 bases, and 13 bases lay between the germline ends. The CDR3 loop is CASLPVPHQETQYF. The CDR3 DNA reads TGTGCCAGCCTCCCCGTCCCCCACCAAGAGACCCAGTACTTC.

The chain carries TRBV27 and TRBJ2-2; 10 nucleotides agree with TRBD1. Germline V gene lookup returns CDR1 MNHEY and CDR2 SMNVEV (reference sequence). V shed 3 bases and J 6 bases; nucleotides not matched to a gene: 13. This CDR3 is built from 18 residues. The CDR3, as DNA: TGTGCCAGCAGTTTCTCTCCCTCACCGGGACAGGGGTCCGGGGAGCTGTTTTTT. It encodes CASSFSPSPGQGSGELFF.

The chain employs TRBV11-3 and TRBJ2-3, with 7 positions matching TRBD2. V shed 3 bases and J 0 bases; nucleotides not matched to a gene: 3. The CDR3 is 15 residues long. From germline, CDR1 is SGHNT and CDR2 YENEEA. CDR3 region: CASSLREGSTDTQYF. CDR3 in DNA: TGTGCCAGCAGCTTGAGGGAGGGAAGCACAGATACGCAGTATTTT.

The CDR3 nucleotides are TGTGCCAGCAATGAACAGGGGGACTATGGCTACACCTTC. It translates to CASNEQGDYGYTF. The rearrangement joins TRBV28 to TRBJ1-2; TRBD1 matches at 8 bases. The V and J ends lost 7 bases and 3 bases, in that order; junction bases with no gene match: 4. The CDR3 runs 13 residues. CDR1 and CDR2 from the germline V gene are MDHEN and SYDVKM.

The chain has TRBV19 and TRBJ1-1, with 12 bases aligning to TRBD1. Unmatched junction bases numbered 4, after V lost 3 bases and J lost 5 bases. Germline CDR1 and CDR2: LNHDA and SQIVND (reference sequence). This CDR3 spans 15 amino acids. This CDR3 reads CASSIGDRGLTEAFF. The CDR3 DNA sequence: TGTGCCAGTAGTATTGGGGACAGGGGGCTTACTGAAGCTTTCTTT.

This sequence joins TRBV9 and TRBJ2-1, with TRBD2 identical over 7 bases. Trimming at V came to 0 bases and at J to 10 bases, leaving 4 bases not matched to a gene. This CDR3 contains 13 residues. Looked up from germline, CDR1 is SGDLS and CDR2 is YYNGEE. The CDR3 reads CASSVGVAGEQFF. The CDR3 DNA reads TGTGCCAGCAGCGTAGGGGTAGCGGGCGAGCAGTTCTTC.

The V and J genes are TRBV10-3 and TRBJ2-1, with 11 bases aligning to TRBD2. Trimming took 3 bases from V and 6 from J; bases not matched to a gene: 7. Germline loops: CDR1 ENHRY, CDR2 SYGVKD. The CDR3 loop spans 16 amino acids. The CDR3 DNA sequence: TGTGCCATCAGTGAAAGCGGGACTAGCGGTTTCAATGAGCAGTTCTTC. It translates to CAISESGTSGFNEQFF.

The rearrangement uses TRBV6-6 and TRBJ1-5; TRBD1 agrees at 8 bases. Germline-derived CDR1 and CDR2 are MNHNY and SVGAGI (reference sequence). The CDR3 length is 14 residues. V was clipped by 5 bases and J by 4 bases; unmatched bases: 4. CDR3 in DNA: TGTGCCAGCAGTGACAGACAGGGGAATCAGCCCCAGCATTTT. Protein: CASSDRQGNQPQHF.

The rearrangement joins TRBV27 to TRBJ2-7; no definite D call. Germline assignment: CDR1 MNHEY and CDR2 SMNVEV (reference sequence). Deletions cut 2 bases from V and 2 bases from J, with 7 bases between. This CDR3 region has 13 residues. CDR3 sequence (DNA): TGTGCCAGCAGTTTAGGCGGTCCCTACGAGCAGTACTTC. It encodes CASSLGGPYEQYF.

The chain links TRBV9 to TRBJ2-7, with TRBD2 identical over 8 bases. The CDR3 is made up of 12 amino acids. The J segment lost 5 bases and the V segment lost 3 bases, leaving 1 base of the junction unmatched. Germline V gene sequence: CDR1 SGDLS, CDR2 YYNGEE. The CDR3: CASSGLANEQYF. The CDR3 nucleotides are TGTGCCAGCAGCGGACTAGCGAACGAGCAGTACTTC.

The chain recombines TRBV29-1 with TRBJ2-1, with 13 bases matching TRBD2. The CDR3 is 14 amino acids. V was pared by 1 base and J by 8 bases, with 2 bases of the junction left unmatched. Germline V CDR1 and CDR2: SQVTM, ANQGSEA. DNA for the CDR3: TGCAGCGTTGAAGGGACTAGCGGGAGCGATGAGCAGTTCTTC. Residues: CSVEGTSGSDEQFF.

This rearrangement joins TRBV5-6 to TRBJ2-2; 7 bases fit TRBD1. This CDR3 contains 16 residues. Trimming removed 3 bases from V and 1 base from J; junction bases left unmatched: 6. CDR1 SGHDT and CDR2 YYEEEE come from the germline V gene. The CDR3 DNA sequence: TGTGCCAGCAGCTCAAGACAGGGTCGGAACACCGGGGAGCTGTTTTTT. It yields the protein CASSSRQGRNTGELFF.

The chain employs TRBV2 and TRBJ1-2, with a tentative D call TRBD1 (6 bases). The CDR3 is made up of 14 amino acids. Germline loops: CDR1 SNHLY, CDR2 FYNNEI. V lost 7 bases and J lost 8, with 20 bases in between. CDR3 nucleotide sequence: TGTGCCAGCATTACAACAGGGCAGGGCCGGGGCTACACCTTC. Protein product: CASITTGQGRGYTF.

V gene TRBV6-1 combines with J gene TRBJ2-7, with 13 bases aligning to TRBD2. The trim removed 8 bases at V and 3 bases at J, leaving 7 bases unmatched. CDR3 length: 15 amino acids. Germline V gives CDR1 MNHNS, CDR2 SASEGT. The CDR3 DNA reads TGTGCCAGCCGGACTAGCGGGAGCGCAGGCTACGAGCAGTACTTC. Its translation is CASRTSGSAGYEQYF.

The chain couples TRBV7-2 to TRBJ1-4, with 7 bases matching TRBD1. J lost 4 bases, V lost 5 bases, and 7 bases had no gene match. CDR1 is SGHTA, CDR2 FQGNSA, per germline. This CDR3 has 15 amino acids. This CDR3 is CASSPAGQYNEKLFF. Written as DNA, the CDR3 is TGTGCCAGCAGCCCGGCGGGACAGTATAATGAAAAACTGTTTTTT.

With respect to this clone: The same CDR3 is also encoded by other DNA sequences in this sample. This rearrangement joins TRBV5-6 to TRBJ2-7; D is ambiguous. Looked up from germline, CDR1 is SGHDT and CDR2 is YYEEEE. Trimming left V 0 bases short and J 1 base short, with 8 bases between. The CDR3 has 14 residues. The CDR3 DNA sequence: TGTGCCAGCAGCTTGGCTGGAGCGTCCTACGAGCAGTACTTC. It translates to CASSLAGASYEQYF.

This chain connects TRBV21-1 to TRBJ2-5; the table assigns TRBD2, which was not confirmed against the DNA. TRBV21-1 counts as a pseudogene. The CDR3 consists of 15 residues. CDR3 nucleotide sequence: TGTGCCAGCAGCAAAGGGGAGACCGACCAAGAGACCCAGTACTTC. This gives the protein CASSKGETDQETQYF.

V is TRBV27 and J is TRBJ2-3; D is possibly TRBD1 (5 bases). Germline lookup yields CDR1 MNHEY and CDR2 SMNVEV (reference sequence). V lost 3 bases to trimming and J lost 2 bases, with 15 bases between them. The CDR3 runs 16 residues. DNA for the CDR3: TGTGCCAGCAGTTTGGCAGGGCGAGGATACACAGATACGCAGTATTTT. Its protein is CASSLAGRGYTDTQYF.

The chain links TRBV2 to TRBJ2-3, with TRBD2 matching 12 bases. The CDR3 runs to 16 residues. CDR1 and CDR2 (germline): SNHLY, FYNNEI. The trim removed 6 bases at V and 0 bases at J, leaving 4 bases unmatched. CDR3 nucleotides: TGTGCCAGCAGGAAGCTAGCGGGAGGGAGCACAGATACGCAGTATTTT. Amino acid sequence: CASRKLAGGSTDTQYF. Based on the CDR3 plus reference TRBV2 and TRBJ2-3, the full variable domain is EPEVTQTPSHQVTQMGQEVILRCVPISNHLYFYWYRQILGQKVEFLVSFYNNEISEKSEIFDDQFSVERPDGSNFTLKIRSTKLEDSAMYFCASRKLAGGSTDTQYFGPGTRLTVL.